This entry features one T cell receptor beta chain sequence. What it binds is unknown. This sample is drawn from a study of cytomegalovirus exposure and HLA in healthy donors. Study results and limitations: Rarity characterized most TCR sequences, yet some public TCRs appeared in many donors. Differences between HLA loci emerged in a later analysis of TCR association rates, with DRB1 most and HLA-C fewest.

V was shortened by 3 bases and J by 5 bases, with 12 bases between the two germline ends. CDR3 length equals 14 residues. Germline CDR1 reads KGHSH; CDR2 reads LQKENI. The PCR made use of 60 Vbeta and 13 Jbeta primers. The table came from immunoSEQ multiplex PCR; TCRdb's copy has only in-frame clones and leaves some out. In the table there are approximately 100,000 clones, approximately 85% of which are singletons. This clonotype originated in a man aged 25 to 40 in good health and CMV-seronegative. The chain joins TRBV18 to TRBJ2-3; D might be TRBD2 (6 bases). Sequencing used PBMCs. The CDR3 protein is CASSPQGLQDTQYF. CDR3 in DNA: TGTGCCAGCTCACCCCAGGGACTCCAAGATACGCAGTATTTT.